The entry below gives a single TCR beta chain sequence along with its context. This CDR3 has 14 residues. V was pared by 6 bases and J by 5 bases, with 7 bases of the junction left unmatched. Germline CDR1 reads MNHEY; CDR2 reads SVGAGI. This specimen belongs to a study of T cell responses to AZD1222 COVID-19 vaccine. This table comes from immunoSEQ multiplex PCR, and its TCRdb copy is limited to in-frame clones, with some not included. The data hold about 200,000 clones, with over 85% observed a single time. The sequence was collected from an adult who received the MenACWY meningococcal vaccine as a control. This material consisted of peripheral blood, taken 28 days after the second dose of the MenACWY control vaccine. The chain links TRBV6-5 to TRBJ1-2, with 9 bases identical to TRBD1. CDR3 residues: CASRTTGTGYGYTF. CDR3 coding DNA: TGTGCCAGCAGGACCACCGGGACAGGGTATGGCTACACCTTC.